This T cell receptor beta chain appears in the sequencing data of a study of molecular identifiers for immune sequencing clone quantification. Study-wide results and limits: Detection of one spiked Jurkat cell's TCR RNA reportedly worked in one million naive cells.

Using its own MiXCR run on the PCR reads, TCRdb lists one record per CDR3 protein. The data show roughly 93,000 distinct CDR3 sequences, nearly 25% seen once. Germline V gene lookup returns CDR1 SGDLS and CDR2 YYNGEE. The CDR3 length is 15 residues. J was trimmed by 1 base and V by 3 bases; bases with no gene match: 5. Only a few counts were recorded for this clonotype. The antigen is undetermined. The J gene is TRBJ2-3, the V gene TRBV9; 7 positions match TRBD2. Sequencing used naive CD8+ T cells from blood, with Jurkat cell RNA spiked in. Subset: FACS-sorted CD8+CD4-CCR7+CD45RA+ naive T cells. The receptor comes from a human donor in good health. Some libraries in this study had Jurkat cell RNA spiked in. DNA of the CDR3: TGTGCCAGCAGCGACCGGGACTACGGCACAGATACGCAGTATTTT. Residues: CASSDRDYGTDTQYF. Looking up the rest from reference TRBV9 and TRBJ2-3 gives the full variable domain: DSGVTQTPKHLITATGQRVTLRCSPRSGDLSVYWYQQSLDQGLQFLIQYYNGEERAKGNILERFSAQQFPDLHSELNLSSLELGDSALYFCASSDRDYGTDTQYFGPGTRLTVL.